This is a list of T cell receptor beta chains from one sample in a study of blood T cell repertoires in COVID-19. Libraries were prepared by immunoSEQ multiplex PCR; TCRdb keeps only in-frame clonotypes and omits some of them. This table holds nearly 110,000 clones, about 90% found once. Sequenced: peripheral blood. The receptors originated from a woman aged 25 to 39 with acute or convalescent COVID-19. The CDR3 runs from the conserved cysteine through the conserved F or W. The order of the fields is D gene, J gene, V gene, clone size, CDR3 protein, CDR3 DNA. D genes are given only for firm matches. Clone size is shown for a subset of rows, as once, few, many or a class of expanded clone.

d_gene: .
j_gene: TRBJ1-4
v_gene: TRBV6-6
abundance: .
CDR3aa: CASSPTGDEEFEKLFF
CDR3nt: TGTGCCAGCAGCCCTACGGGGGACGAGGAATTTGAAAAACTGTTTTTT

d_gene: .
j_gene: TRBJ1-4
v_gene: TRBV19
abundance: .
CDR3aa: CASSAFNEKLFF
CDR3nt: TGTGCCAGTAGTGCGTTTAATGAAAAACTGTTTTTT

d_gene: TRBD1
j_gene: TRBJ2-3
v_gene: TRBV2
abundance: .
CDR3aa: CASSVGTVTDTQYF
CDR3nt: TGTGCCAGCAGTGTGGGGACAGTGACAGATACGCAGTATTTT

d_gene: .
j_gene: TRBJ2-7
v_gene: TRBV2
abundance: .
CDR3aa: CASSVEHEQYF
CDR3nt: TGTGCCAGCAGTGTTGAGCACGAGCAGTACTTC

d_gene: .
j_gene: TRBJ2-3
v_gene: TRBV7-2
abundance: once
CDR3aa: CASSPSRGSTDTQYF
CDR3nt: TGTGCCAGCAGCCCCTCAAGGGGCAGCACAGATACGCAGTATTTT

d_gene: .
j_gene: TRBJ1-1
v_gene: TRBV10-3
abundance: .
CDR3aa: CAISESQGGTEAFF
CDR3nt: TGTGCCATCAGTGAGTCTCAGGGAGGCACTGAAGCTTTCTTT

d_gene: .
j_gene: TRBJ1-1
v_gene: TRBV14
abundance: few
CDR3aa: CASSQVGTTMNTEAFF
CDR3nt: TGTGCCAGCAGCCAAGTCGGGACAACCATGAACACTGAAGCTTTCTTT

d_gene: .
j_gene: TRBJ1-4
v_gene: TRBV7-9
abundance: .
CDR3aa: CASSTVIATNEKLFF
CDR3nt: TGTGCCAGCAGCACCGTCATAGCAACTAATGAAAAACTGTTTTTT

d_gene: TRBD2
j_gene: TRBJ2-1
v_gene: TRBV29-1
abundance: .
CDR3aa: CSVEWTSGALRNEQFF
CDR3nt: TGCAGCGTTGAATGGACTAGCGGGGCCCTGCGGAATGAGCAGTTCTTC

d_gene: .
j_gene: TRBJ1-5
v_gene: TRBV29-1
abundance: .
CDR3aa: CSVEATGGQPQHF
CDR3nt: TGCAGCGTTGAAGCGACTGGAGGTCAGCCCCAGCATTTT

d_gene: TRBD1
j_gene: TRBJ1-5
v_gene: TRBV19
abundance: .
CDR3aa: CASSIGDSAYQPQHF
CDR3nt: TGTGCCAGTAGTATCGGGGACAGCGCCTATCAGCCCCAGCATTTT

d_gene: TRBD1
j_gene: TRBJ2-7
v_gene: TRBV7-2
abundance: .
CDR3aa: CASSLTQGQGYEQYF
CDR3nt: TGTGCCAGCAGCTTAACGCAGGGACAGGGGTACGAGCAGTACTTC

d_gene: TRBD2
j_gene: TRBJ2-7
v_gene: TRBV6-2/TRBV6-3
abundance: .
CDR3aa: CASSQRTSGSPYEQYF
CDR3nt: TGTGCCAGCAGTCAACGGACTAGCGGGAGTCCCTACGAGCAGTACTTC

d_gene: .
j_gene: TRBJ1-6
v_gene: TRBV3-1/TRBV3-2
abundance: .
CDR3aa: CASSPQRTYNSPLHF
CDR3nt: TGTGCCAGCAGCCCGCAAAGGACTTATAATTCACCCCTCCACTTT

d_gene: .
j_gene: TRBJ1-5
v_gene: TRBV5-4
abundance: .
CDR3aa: CASSFGEYQPQHF
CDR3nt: TGTGCCAGCAGCTTCGGGGAGTATCAGCCCCAGCATTTT

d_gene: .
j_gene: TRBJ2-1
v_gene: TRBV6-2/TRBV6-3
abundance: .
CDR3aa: CASSDGLTYNEQFF
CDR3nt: TGTGCCAGCAGTGACGGACTGACCTACAATGAGCAGTTCTTC

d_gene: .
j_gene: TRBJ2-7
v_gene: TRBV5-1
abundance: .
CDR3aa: CASSGPGHLYEQYF
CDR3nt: TGCGCCAGCAGCGGCCCGGGACATTTATACGAGCAGTACTTC

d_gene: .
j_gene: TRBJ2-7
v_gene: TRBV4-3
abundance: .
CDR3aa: CASSLSREVGSYEQYF
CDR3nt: TGCGCCAGCAGCCTTAGTAGGGAGGTTGGCTCCTACGAGCAGTACTTC

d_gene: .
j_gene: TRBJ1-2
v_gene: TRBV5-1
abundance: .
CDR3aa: CASSTWTDANYGYTF
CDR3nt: TGCGCCAGCAGCACCTGGACAGACGCTAACTATGGCTACACCTTC

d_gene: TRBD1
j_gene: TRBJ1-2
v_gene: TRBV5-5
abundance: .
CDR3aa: CASSPGTGGVLDGYTF
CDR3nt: TGTGCCAGCAGCCCCGGGACAGGGGGCGTCTTGGATGGCTACACCTTC

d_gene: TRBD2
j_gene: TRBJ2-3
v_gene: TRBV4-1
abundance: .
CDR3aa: CASSTLAGTTDTQYF
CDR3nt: TGCGCCAGCAGCACTCTAGCGGGTACCACAGATACGCAGTATTTT

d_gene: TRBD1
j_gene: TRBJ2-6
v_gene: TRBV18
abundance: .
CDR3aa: CASSPVGTGGLSGANVLTF
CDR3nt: TGTGCCAGCTCACCCGTGGGGACAGGGGGTCTCTCTGGGGCCAACGTCCTGACTTTC

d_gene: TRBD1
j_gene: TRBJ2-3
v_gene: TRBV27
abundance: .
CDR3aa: CASSSLDRGEGWDTQYF
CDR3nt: TGTGCCAGCAGTTCTCTGGACAGGGGTGAGGGGTGGGATACGCAGTATTTT

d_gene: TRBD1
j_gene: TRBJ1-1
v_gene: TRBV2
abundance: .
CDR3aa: CASSWTGHEAFF
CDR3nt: TGTGCCAGCTCCTGGACAGGCCACGAAGCTTTCTTT

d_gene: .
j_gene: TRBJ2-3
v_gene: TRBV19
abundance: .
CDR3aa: CATEGDGSTDTQYF
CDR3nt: TGTGCCACTGAGGGGGATGGGAGCACAGATACGCAGTATTTT

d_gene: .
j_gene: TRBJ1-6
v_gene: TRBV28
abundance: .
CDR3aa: CASSSDSPLHF
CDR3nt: TGTGCCAGCAGTTCCGATTCACCCCTCCACTTT

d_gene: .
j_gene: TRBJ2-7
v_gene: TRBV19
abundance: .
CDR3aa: CASSLTFGTEQYF
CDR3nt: TGTGCCAGTAGTCTCACTTTCGGTACCGAGCAGTACTTC

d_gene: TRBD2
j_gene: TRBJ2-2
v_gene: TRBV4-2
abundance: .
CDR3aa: CASSQDLLAGGPTGELFF
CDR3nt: TGTGCCAGCAGCCAAGATCTCCTAGCGGGGGGTCCCACCGGGGAGCTGTTTTTT

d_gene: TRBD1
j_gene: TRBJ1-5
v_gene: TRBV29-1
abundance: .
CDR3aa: CSVRGFDQPQHF
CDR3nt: TGCAGCGTCAGGGGGTTCGATCAGCCCCAGCATTTT

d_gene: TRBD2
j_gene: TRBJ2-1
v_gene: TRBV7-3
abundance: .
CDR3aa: CASSPSGSVLYNEQFF
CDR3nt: TGTGCCAGCAGCCCGAGCGGGAGTGTTTTGTACAATGAGCAGTTCTTC

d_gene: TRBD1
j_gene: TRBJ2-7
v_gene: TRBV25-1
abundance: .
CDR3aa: CASSEYMGQSVNEQYF
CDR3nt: TGTGCCAGCAGTGAATATATGGGACAGTCAGTCAACGAGCAGTACTTC

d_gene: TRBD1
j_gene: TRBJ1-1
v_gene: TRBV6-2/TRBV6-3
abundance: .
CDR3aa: CASSPWGTGLMNTEAFF
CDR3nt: TGTGCCAGCAGTCCCTGGGGGACAGGGTTAATGAACACTGAAGCTTTCTTT

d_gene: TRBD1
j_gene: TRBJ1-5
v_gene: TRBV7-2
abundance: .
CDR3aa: CASSPWATGGQPQHF
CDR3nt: TGTGCCAGCAGCCCCTGGGCGACAGGGGGTCAGCCCCAGCATTTT

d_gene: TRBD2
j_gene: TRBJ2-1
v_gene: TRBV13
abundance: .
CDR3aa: CASSSGTSVYNEQFF
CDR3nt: TGTGCCAGCAGCTCCGGGACTAGCGTTTACAATGAGCAGTTCTTC

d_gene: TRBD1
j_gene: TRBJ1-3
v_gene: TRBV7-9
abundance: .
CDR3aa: CASSLWDRALSSGNTIYF
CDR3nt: TGTGCCAGCAGCTTATGGGACAGGGCCCTCTCCTCTGGAAACACCATATATTTT

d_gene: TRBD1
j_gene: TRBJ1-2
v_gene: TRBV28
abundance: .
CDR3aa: CASSLQGANLYGYTF
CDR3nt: TGTGCCAGCAGTTTACAGGGGGCGAATCTCTATGGCTACACCTTC

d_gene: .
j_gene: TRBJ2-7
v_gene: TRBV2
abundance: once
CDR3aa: CASSEEGELHEQYF
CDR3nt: TGTGCCAGCAGTGAGGAGGGTGAATTGCACGAGCAGTACTTC

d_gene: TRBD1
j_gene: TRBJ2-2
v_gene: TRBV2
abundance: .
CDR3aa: CASSEDRGSGELFF
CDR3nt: TGTGCCAGCAGTGAGGACAGGGGGTCCGGGGAGCTGTTTTTT

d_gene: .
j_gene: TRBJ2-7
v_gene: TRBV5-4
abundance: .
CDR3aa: CASSLDLTYEQYF
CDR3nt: TGTGCCAGCAGCTTGGACTTAACCTACGAGCAGTACTTC

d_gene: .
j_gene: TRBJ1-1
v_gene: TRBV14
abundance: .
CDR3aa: CASSQSAGGGTEAFF
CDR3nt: TGTGCCAGCAGCCAAAGCGCCGGGGGAGGGACTGAAGCTTTCTTT

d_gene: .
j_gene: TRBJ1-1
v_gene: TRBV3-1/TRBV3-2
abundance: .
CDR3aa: CASSLTENTEAFF
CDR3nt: TGTGCCAGCAGCCTGACAGAGAACACTGAAGCTTTCTTT

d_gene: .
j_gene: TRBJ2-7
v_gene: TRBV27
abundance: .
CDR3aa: CASRSVGKIYEQYF
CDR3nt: TGTGCCAGCAGAAGTGTGGGCAAAATCTACGAGCAGTACTTC

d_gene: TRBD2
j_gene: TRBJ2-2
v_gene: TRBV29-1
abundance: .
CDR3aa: CSTPPSPPTRGGTIGELFF
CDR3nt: TGCAGCACCCCCCCCAGTCCGCCAACCCGGGGGGGAACGATCGGGGAGCTGTTTTTT

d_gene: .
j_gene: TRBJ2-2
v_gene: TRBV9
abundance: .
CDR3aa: CASSVGGVVNTGELFF
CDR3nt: TGTGCCAGCAGCGTAGGAGGTGTGGTGAATACCGGGGAGCTGTTTTTT

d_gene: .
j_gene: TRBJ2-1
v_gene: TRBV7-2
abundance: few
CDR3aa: CASSSGAAEQFF
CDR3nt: TGTGCCAGCAGCTCCGGTGCGGCAGAGCAGTTCTTC

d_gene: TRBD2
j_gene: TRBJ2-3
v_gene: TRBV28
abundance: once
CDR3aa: CASSPGLAGTDTQYF
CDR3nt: TGTGCCAGCAGCCCCGGACTAGCGGGCACAGATACGCAGTATTTT

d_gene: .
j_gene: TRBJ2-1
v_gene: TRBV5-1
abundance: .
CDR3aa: CASSSDTSYNEQFF
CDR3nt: TGCGCCAGCAGTTCGGACACCTCCTACAATGAGCAGTTCTTC

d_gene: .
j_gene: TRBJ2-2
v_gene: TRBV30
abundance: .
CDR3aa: CAWSVLRARVGELFF
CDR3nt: TGTGCCTGGAGTGTACTCCGGGCGAGGGTGGGGGAGCTGTTTTTT

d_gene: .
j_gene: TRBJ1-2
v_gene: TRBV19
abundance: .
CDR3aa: CASSSLGYGYTF
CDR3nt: TGTGCCAGTAGTTCCCTCGGCTATGGCTACACCTTC

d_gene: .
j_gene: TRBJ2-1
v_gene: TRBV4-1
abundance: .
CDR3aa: CASSSQVNEQFF
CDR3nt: TGCGCCAGCAGCAGCCAAGTGAATGAGCAGTTCTTC

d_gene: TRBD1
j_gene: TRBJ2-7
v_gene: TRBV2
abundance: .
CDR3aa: CASSEATGGYEQYF
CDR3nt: TGTGCCAGCAGTGAAGCTACAGGGGGTTACGAGCAGTACTTC